The subject of this entry is one T cell receptor beta chain. It was treatment-naive patients with stable or active relapsing-remitting disease who made up the multiple sclerosis controls. The sample is drawn from a study of CD8 T cells in Susac syndrome. An input of about 0.5 to 1 ug of RNA was subjected to reverse transcription using random hexamers. TCRdb processed the immunoSEQ multiplex PCR reads anew with MiXCR; each CDR3 protein has one entry. Here the sample spans hundreds of thousands of distinct CDR3 sequences, 90% to 95% being singletons. The CDR3 extends over 16 amino acids. Trimming cost V 6 bases and J 1 base, with 18 bases left between them. The V gene's germline CDR1 is MNHEY and CDR2 SMNVEV (reference sequence).

This TCR derives from a human donor with multiple sclerosis. V gene TRBV27 combines with J gene TRBJ2-5, with D perhaps TRBD1 (6 bases). Sequences were obtained from CD4+ T cells from PBMCs. The CDR3 nucleotides read TGTGCCAGCAGGCCGACAGGTGTTAGAGCCCAAGAGACCCAGTACTTC. Its translation is CASRPTGVRAQETQYF.